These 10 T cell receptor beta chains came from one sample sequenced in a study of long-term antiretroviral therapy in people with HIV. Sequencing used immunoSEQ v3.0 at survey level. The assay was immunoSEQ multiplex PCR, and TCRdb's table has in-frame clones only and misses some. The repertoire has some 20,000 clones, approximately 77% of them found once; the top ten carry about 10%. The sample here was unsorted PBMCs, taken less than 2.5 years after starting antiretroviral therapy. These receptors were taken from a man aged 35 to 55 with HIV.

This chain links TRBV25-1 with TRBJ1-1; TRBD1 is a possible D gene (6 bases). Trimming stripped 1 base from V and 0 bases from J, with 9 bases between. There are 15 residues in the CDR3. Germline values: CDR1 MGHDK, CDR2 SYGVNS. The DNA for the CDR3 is TGTGCCAGCAGTGAATCAGGGGCCCTGAACACTGAAGCTTTCTTT. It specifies CASSESGALNTEAFF.

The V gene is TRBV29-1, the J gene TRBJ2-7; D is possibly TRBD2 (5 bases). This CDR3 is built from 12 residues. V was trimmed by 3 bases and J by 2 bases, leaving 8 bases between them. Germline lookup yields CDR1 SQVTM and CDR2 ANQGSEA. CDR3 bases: TGCAGCGTTGATGTCGGGACCTACGAGCAGTACTTC. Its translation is CSVDVGTYEQYF.

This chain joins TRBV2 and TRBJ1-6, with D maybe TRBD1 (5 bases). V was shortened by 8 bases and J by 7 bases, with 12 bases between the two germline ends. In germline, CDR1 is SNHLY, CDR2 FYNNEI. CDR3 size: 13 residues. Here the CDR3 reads CASSRGTNSPLHF. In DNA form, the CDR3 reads TGTGCCAGCTCTCGGGGGACGAATTCACCCCTCCACTTT.

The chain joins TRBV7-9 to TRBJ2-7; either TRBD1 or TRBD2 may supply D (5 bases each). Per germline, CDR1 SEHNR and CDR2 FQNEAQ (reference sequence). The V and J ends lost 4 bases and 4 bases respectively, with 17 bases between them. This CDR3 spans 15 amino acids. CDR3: CASSSPGPLLYEQYF. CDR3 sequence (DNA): TGTGCCAGCAGCTCGCCGGGACCGTTACTTTACGAGCAGTACTTC.

The CDR3 DNA is TGTGCCAGCAGTCACGGGACGGACGACTACGAGCAGTACTTC. Its protein product is CASSHGTDDYEQYF. The chain couples TRBV27 to TRBJ2-7, with D perhaps matching TRBD1 or TRBD2 (5 bases each). Germline CDR1 is MNHEY and CDR2 is SMNVEV (reference sequence). Trimming removed 5 bases from V and 3 bases from J, with 14 bases in between. This CDR3 spans 14 amino acids.

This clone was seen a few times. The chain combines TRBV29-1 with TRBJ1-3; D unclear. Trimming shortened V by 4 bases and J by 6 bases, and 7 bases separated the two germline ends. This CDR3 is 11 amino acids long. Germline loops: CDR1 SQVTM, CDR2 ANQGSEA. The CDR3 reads CSVAQENTIYF. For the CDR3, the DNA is TGCAGCGTTGCCCAGGAAAACACCATATATTTT.

Here the CDR3 DNA reads TGCGCCAGCAGCTTAGAACGGGGGGGCCCGGACAATGAGCAGTTCTTC. This gives the protein CASSLERGGPDNEQFF. The chain uses TRBV5-1 and TRBJ2-1, with 8 bases matching TRBD2. This CDR3 has 16 amino acids. Trimming took 2 bases from V and 5 from J; bases not matched to a gene: 9. Germline loops: CDR1 SGHRS, CDR2 YFSETQ.

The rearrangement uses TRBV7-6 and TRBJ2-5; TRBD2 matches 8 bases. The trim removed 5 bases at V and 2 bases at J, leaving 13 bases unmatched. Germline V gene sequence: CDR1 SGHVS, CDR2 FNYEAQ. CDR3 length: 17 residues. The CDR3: CASSTRPSGSRQETQYF. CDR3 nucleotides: TGTGCCAGCAGCACGCGACCGAGCGGGAGTAGACAAGAGACCCAGTACTTC.

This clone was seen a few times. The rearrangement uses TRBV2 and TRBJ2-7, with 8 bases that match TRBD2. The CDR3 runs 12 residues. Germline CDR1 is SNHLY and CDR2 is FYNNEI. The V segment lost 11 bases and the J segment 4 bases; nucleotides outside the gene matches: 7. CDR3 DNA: TGTGCCGGTGGTAGCGGGACATACGAGCAGTACTTC. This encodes CAGGSGTYEQYF.

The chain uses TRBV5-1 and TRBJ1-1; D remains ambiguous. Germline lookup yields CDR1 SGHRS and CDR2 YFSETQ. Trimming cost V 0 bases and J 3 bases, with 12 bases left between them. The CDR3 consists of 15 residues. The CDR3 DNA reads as TGCGCCAGCAGCTTGGCCGGTACACCCGACACTGAAGCTTTCTTT. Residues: CASSLAGTPDTEAFF.